These 20 T cell receptor beta chains were all obtained from the same sample, sequenced in a study of identical twins. TCRdb ran MiXCR on the 5' RACE reads and lists one entry per CDR3 protein. Seen here are about 500,000 distinct CDR3 sequences, roughly an eighth observed once, and the top ten hold approximately 0.98%. The same sample was also used in a study of yellow fever vaccine responses in identical twins.

Specimen: CD4+ T cells sorted from blood. Receptors originate from a woman aged 18-29 years in good health.

The chain has TRBV29-1 and TRBJ1-3; D call uncertain. The V and J ends lost 4 bases and 3 bases respectively, with 10 bases between them. This CDR3 comprises 13 residues. Germline CDR1 and CDR2: SQVTM and ANQGSEA. This CDR3 is CSVVGLVGNTIYF. The CDR3 nucleotides are TGCAGCGTTGTTGGTTTGGTTGGAAACACCATATATTTT.

The chain has TRBV6-1 and TRBJ2-1; 10 bases match TRBD2. Per germline, CDR1 MNHNS and CDR2 SASEGT. The CDR3 length is 13 residues. The CDR3 DNA reads TGTCTCTCCAGACAGCGGGAGGGGAATGAGCAGTTCTTC. It specifies CLSRQREGNEQFF.

This clonotype has a count of ten or more. The V gene is TRBV29-1, the J gene TRBJ2-1, with D tentatively TRBD2 (5 bases). The germline gives CDR1 SQVTM, CDR2 ANQGSEA. V lost 8 bases and J 8 bases, leaving 10 bases between the germline ends. The CDR3 contains 10 residues. CDR3 DNA: TGCAGCCAAGGAGGTCATGAGCAGTTCTTC. It translates to CSQGGHEQFF.

This clonotype has more than one count but fewer than ten. The chain has TRBV2 and TRBJ2-2; no definite D call. Germline V lookup: CDR1 SNHLY, CDR2 FYNNEI. The length of the CDR3 is 15 residues. The ends were cut back, 7 bases at V and 3 bases at J, with 15 bases in the middle. The CDR3 DNA is TGTGCCAGCAACCTAGGTCACCACGACACCGGGGAGCTGTTTTTT. It codes for CASNLGHHDTGELFF.

The chain combines TRBV3-1 with TRBJ1-2; D gene unclear. V lost 7 bases to trimming and J lost 8 bases, with 20 bases between them. The CDR3 has 14 amino acids. The germline gives CDR1 LGHDT, CDR2 YNNKEL (reference sequence). CDR3 protein: CASNTPGERTGYTF. In DNA, the CDR3 is TGTGCCAGCAACACCCCGGGTGAACGTACGGGCTACACCTTC.

In this sample, this clonotype turned up a few times. The genes are TRBV7-9 and TRBJ2-5; 7 bases align to TRBD1. The germline V gene encodes CDR1 SEHNR and CDR2 FQNEAQ (reference sequence). Trimming at V came to 7 bases and at J to 4 bases, leaving 6 bases not matched to a gene. The CDR3 runs 13 residues. The CDR3 sequence is CASNDRAGETQYF. CDR3 coding DNA: TGTGCCAGCAACGACAGGGCTGGAGAGACCCAGTACTTC.

A few counts support this clonotype. J is TRBJ2-7 and V is TRBV15; no reliable D call. The CDR3 is made up of 17 amino acids. Trimming stripped 0 bases from V and 2 bases from J, with 17 bases between. The germline gives CDR1 LNHNV, CDR2 YYDKDF (reference sequence). CDR3 in amino acids: CATSRDVNKMGTYEQYF. The CDR3 region has the DNA TGTGCCACCAGCAGAGATGTGAACAAAATGGGTACCTACGAGCAGTACTTC.

This clonotype was seen a few times. The V call is TRBV7-2, the J call TRBJ2-1, with D tentatively TRBD2 (5 bases). Per the germline V gene, CDR1 is SGHTA and CDR2 is FQGNSA. The CDR3 extends over 13 amino acids. V lost 5 bases, J lost 9 bases, and 14 bases lay in between. The CDR3 reads CASSASRVAEQFF. CDR3 sequence (DNA): TGTGCCAGCAGCGCCTCGCGGGTAGCTGAGCAGTTCTTC.

A few counts support this clonotype. The gene calls are TRBV7-2 and TRBJ2-5; D is unresolved. The V and J ends lost 3 bases and 4 bases respectively, with 12 bases between them. The CDR3 is 14 amino acids. Germline-derived CDR1 and CDR2 are SGHTA and FQGNSA. The CDR3 nucleotides read TGTGCCAGCAGCTTGCGTGACCCGGCAGAGACCCAGTACTTC. Translating it yields CASSLRDPAETQYF.

The CDR3 DNA sequence: TGTGCCACCAGTGATAACGGACAGGGAGGCTACGAGCAGTACTTC. It encodes CATSDNGQGGYEQYF. The V gene is TRBV24-1, the J gene TRBJ2-7, with 8 bases fitting TRBD1. CDR3 length equals 15 residues. The germline gives CDR1 KGHDR, CDR2 SFDVKD. V gave up 3 bases and J gave up 3 bases; unmatched junction bases: 6.

This chain connects TRBV5-5 to TRBJ2-4; possible D gene TRBD1, 6 bases. From germline, CDR1 is SGHKS and CDR2 YYEKEE (reference sequence). The CDR3 has 14 amino acids. Trimming removed 4 bases at V and 10 bases at J, with 18 bases between. The CDR3 region is CASSPGTSPPIQYF. Here the CDR3 DNA reads TGTGCCAGCAGCCCCGGGACAAGCCCTCCTATTCAGTACTTC. Variable domain in full (rest from reference TRBV5-5 and TRBJ2-4): DAGVTQSPTHLIKTRGQQVTLRCSPISGHKSVSWYQQVLGQGPQFIFQYYEKEERGRGNFPDRFSARQFPNYSSELNVNALLLGDSALYLCASSPGTSPPIQYFGAGTRLSVL.

V gene TRBV15 combines with J gene TRBJ2-7, with unresolved D. The CDR3 runs to 14 residues. Trimming shortened V by 0 bases and J by 4 bases, and 10 bases separated the two germline ends. Looked up from germline, CDR1 is LNHNV and CDR2 is YYDKDF (reference sequence). CDR3 region: CATSRERSLYEQYF. For the CDR3, the DNA is TGTGCCACCAGCAGAGAGCGGAGCTTATACGAGCAGTACTTC.

The sample holds a few counts of this clonotype. The genes are TRBV6-2 or TRBV6-3 and TRBJ2-5; 12 nucleotides agree with TRBD1. Per the germline V gene, CDR1 is MNHEY and CDR2 is SVGEGT. The J segment lost 5 bases and the V segment lost 6 bases, leaving 7 bases of the junction unmatched. CDR3 length: 15 residues. The CDR3 here is CASSSGTGGMETQYF. For the CDR3, the DNA is TGTGCCAGCAGCTCCGGGACAGGGGGCATGGAGACCCAGTACTTC.

This clonotype has only a few counts. As DNA, the CDR3 is TGTGCCAGCAGCTTGACGGCTCGACAGGAAGCTTTCTTT. It translates to CASSLTARQEAFF. This chain joins TRBV5-4 and TRBJ1-1; perhaps TRBD1 as D (5 bases). CDR1 is SGHNT, CDR2 YYREEE, per germline (reference sequence). Trimming shortened V by 1 base and J by 8 bases, and 12 bases separated the two germline ends. The length of the CDR3 is 13 residues.

This clonotype appeared many times. This chain uses TRBV5-1 with TRBJ2-1; perhaps TRBD2 as D (6 bases). Trimming shortened V by 2 bases and J by 7 bases, and 10 bases separated the two germline ends. The CDR3 has 13 residues. Germline values: CDR1 SGHRS, CDR2 YFSETQ. DNA for the CDR3: TGCGCCAGCAGCTTCCGACTAGGTAATGAGCAGTTCTTC. It specifies CASSFRLGNEQFF. Full variable domain (rest looked up from reference TRBV5-1 and TRBJ2-1): KAGVTQTPRYLIKTRGQQVTLSCSPISGHRSVSWYQQTPGQGLQFLFEYFSETQRNKGNFPGRFSGRQFSNSRSEMNVSTLELGDSALYLCASSFRLGNEQFFGPGTRLTVL.

This chain connects TRBV11-2 to TRBJ2-5, with 11 bases fitting TRBD2. Germline V CDR1 and CDR2: SGHAT, FQNNGV. V shed 1 base and J 4 bases; nucleotides not matched to a gene: 11. The CDR3 is made up of 18 amino acids. Here the CDR3 DNA reads TGTGCCAGCAGCTTAGGTGGCGGGGTAGCGGGAGGGATAGAGACCCAGTACTTC. Translation: CASSLGGGVAGGIETQYF.

This clonotype was picked up many times. The chain uses TRBV12-3 or TRBV12-4 and TRBJ2-2, with 7 bases fitting TRBD2. V was pared by 3 bases and J by 6 bases, with 4 bases of the junction left unmatched. The CDR3 spans 14 residues. CDR3: CASSFGRLAGELFF. As DNA, the CDR3 is TGTGCCAGCAGTTTCGGGAGGCTCGCCGGGGAGCTGTTTTTT.

This clonotype has just a few counts. J is TRBJ2-1 and V is TRBV27; D may match TRBD1 or TRBD2 (6 bases each). The V and J ends lost 0 bases and 4 bases respectively, with 19 bases between them. The CDR3 has 18 amino acids. Looked up from germline, CDR1 is MNHEY and CDR2 is SMNVEV (reference sequence). The chain's CDR3 is CASSLSTPPGAEYNEQFF. In DNA form, the CDR3 reads TGTGCCAGCAGTTTATCGACTCCCCCGGGGGCCGAATACAATGAGCAGTTCTTC.

In its sample, this clonotype was seen a few times. The chain combines TRBV29-1 with TRBJ2-3, with D perhaps TRBD1 (5 bases). Trimming stripped 4 bases from V and 2 bases from J, with 7 bases between. The CDR3 extends over 12 amino acids. Per the germline V gene, CDR1 is SQVTM and CDR2 is ANQGSEA. In DNA form, the CDR3 reads TGCAGCGTTGTCAGGGACACAGATACGCAGTATTTT. It yields the protein CSVVRDTDTQYF.

The chain's CDR3 is CAWKTSSSGNTIYF. In DNA, the CDR3 is TGTGCCTGGAAGACTTCGAGCTCTGGAAACACCATATATTTT. The V gene is TRBV30, the J gene TRBJ1-3, with D hard to call. Germline assignment: CDR1 GTSNPN and CDR2 SVGIG (reference sequence). V lost 4 bases and J lost 0, with 10 bases in between. CDR3 length equals 14 residues.